These 17 T cell receptor beta chains originate from one sample sequenced in a study of T cells in Graves' hyperthyroidism and ophthalmopathy. The CDR3 regions of TCR beta were amplified from RNA transcripts. HTBI primers were used for first-round RT-PCR of the TCR CDR3. TCRdb itself ran the multiplex PCR reads through MiXCR, one entry per CDR3 protein. The sample has hundreds of thousands of distinct CDR3 sequences, around 20% seen once. Sequencing was performed on blood. The source of these receptors is a man under 40 with Graves' ophthalmopathy.

The table lists this clonotype with a few counts. The genes are TRBV24-1 and TRBJ2-7, with D maybe TRBD2 (5 bases). The germline V gene encodes CDR1 KGHDR and CDR2 SFDVKD. V shed 3 bases and J shed 2 bases, with 13 bases lying between them. This CDR3 has 15 amino acids. The CDR3 region has the DNA TGTGCCACCAGTGATCAAAGACGGGGAGCCTACGAGCAGTACTTC. Translating it yields CATSDQRRGAYEQYF.

Ten or more counts support this clonotype. The V gene is TRBV5-1, the J gene TRBJ1-1, with 9 bases lining up with TRBD1. Germline CDR1 SGHRS, CDR2 YFSETQ. J gave up 7 bases and V 1 base, and 11 bases lay outside the gene matches. This CDR3 has 16 residues. CDR3 region: CASSLTGQGKRVEAFF. CDR3 coding DNA: TGCGCCAGCAGCTTGACGGGACAGGGAAAGCGGGTTGAAGCTTTCTTT.

This clonotype was counted a few times. V gene TRBV6-4 combines with J gene TRBJ2-1; D might be TRBD1 or TRBD2, each matching 5 bases. Germline CDR1 MRHNA, CDR2 SNTAGT. The CDR3 extends over 15 amino acids. Trimming shortened V by 5 bases and J by 7 bases, and 18 bases separated the two germline ends. As DNA, the CDR3 is TGTGCCAGCAGTCCCTCTGGGGGAGAGGGGAATGAGCAGTTCTTC. It is translated as CASSPSGGEGNEQFF.

This clonotype has a count of ten or more. The J gene is TRBJ2-3, the V gene TRBV29-1, with TRBD1 matching 11 bases. Germline V gene sequence: CDR1 SQVTM, CDR2 ANQGSEA. With V trimmed by 2 bases and J by 4 bases, 5 bases remained unmatched. CDR3 size: 15 residues. CDR3 in amino acids: CSVEMGQGVADTQYF. DNA of the CDR3: TGCAGCGTTGAAATGGGACAGGGGGTAGCAGATACGCAGTATTTT.

This clonotype was detected ten times or more. The V call is TRBV2, the J call TRBJ2-7, with unresolved D. Between the trimmed V and J ends, which lost 5 bases and 1 base, there was a span of 9 bases. The length of the CDR3 is 13 residues. The germline V gene encodes CDR1 SNHLY and CDR2 FYNNEI. The CDR3 DNA sequence: TGTGCCAGCAGTTGGGCAGGTTCCTACGAGCAGTACTTC. Translating gives CASSWAGSYEQYF.

This clonotype was recorded a few times. The V and J genes are TRBV7-2 and TRBJ2-3; D perhaps matches TRBD2 (5 bases). The length of the CDR3 is 13 residues. Looked up from germline, CDR1 is SGHTA and CDR2 is FQGNSA. V lost 8 bases and J lost 1, with 10 bases in between. The DNA for the CDR3 is TGTGCCAGCGTTTTAGCGCGCACAGATACGCAGTATTTT. Protein product: CASVLARTDTQYF. Full variable domain (rest looked up from reference TRBV7-2 and TRBJ2-3): GAGVSQSPSNKVTEKGKDVELRCDPISGHTALYWYRQSLGQGLEFLIYFQGNSAPDKSGLPSDRFSAERTGGSVSTLTIQRTQQEDSAVYLCASVLARTDTQYFGPGTRLTVL.

This sequence joins TRBV11-2 and TRBJ2-7, with D uncertain. Germline V gene data show CDR1 as SGHAT and CDR2 as FQNNGV. The CDR3 covers 14 residues. V lost 3 bases and J lost 3, with 12 bases in between. CDR3 DNA: TGTGCCAGCAGCTTCGAATCTGCTGTCTACGAGCAGTACTTC. It encodes CASSFESAVYEQYF. Full variable domain (remainder filled in from reference TRBV11-2 and TRBJ2-7): EAGVAQSPRYKIIEKRQSVAFWCNPISGHATLYWYQQILGQGPKLLIQFQNNGVVDDSQLPKDRFSAERLKGVDSTLKIQPAKLEDSAVYLCASSFESAVYEQYFGPGTRLTVT.

V and J are TRBV7-2 and TRBJ1-5; D ambiguous. V shed 6 bases and J shed 2 bases, with 11 bases lying between them. This CDR3 has 14 residues. The germline V gene encodes CDR1 SGHTA and CDR2 FQGNSA. The CDR3 reads CASSVARGNQPQHF. CDR3 nucleotides: TGTGCCAGCAGTGTGGCCCGGGGCAATCAGCCCCAGCATTTT. Together with reference TRBV7-2 and TRBJ1-5, the CDR3 gives the full variable domain: GAGVSQSPSNKVTEKGKDVELRCDPISGHTALYWYRQSLGQGLEFLIYFQGNSAPDKSGLPSDRFSAERTGGSVSTLTIQRTQQEDSAVYLCASSVARGNQPQHFGDGTRLSIL.

The CDR3, as DNA: TGTGCCATCAGTGATTCGTCCGATACGCAGTATTTT. It encodes CAISDSSDTQYF. The chain is built from TRBV10-3 and TRBJ2-3; no clear D gene. Germline values: CDR1 ENHRY, CDR2 SYGVKD. The CDR3 length is 12 residues. Trimming removed 3 bases from V and 6 bases from J, with 7 bases in between.

This chain connects TRBV5-6 to TRBJ1-3; D remains ambiguous. The CDR3 sequence is 16 residues long. Germline V gives CDR1 SGHDT, CDR2 YYEEEE. The germline V and J ends were trimmed by 2 bases and 1 base, with 13 bases remaining between them. The CDR3 is CASSFPPWTSGNTIYF. In nucleotides, the CDR3 is TGTGCCAGCAGCTTCCCTCCGTGGACTTCTGGAAACACCATATATTTT.

V and J are TRBV13 and TRBJ2-5; the match to TRBD2 covers 12 bases. Per the germline V gene, CDR1 is PRHDT and CDR2 is FYEKMQ (reference sequence). The CDR3 has 16 amino acids. Trimming at V came to 5 bases and at J to 4 bases, leaving 8 bases not matched to a gene. CDR3 residues: CASSQRLAGALETQYF. The CDR3 bases are TGTGCCAGCAGCCAACGACTAGCGGGAGCGCTAGAGACCCAGTACTTC.

There are a few counts of this clonotype. The chain has TRBV3-1 and TRBJ2-1; D not resolved. The V gene lost 10 bases and the J gene lost 5 bases, with 9 bases spanning the gap. The CDR3 consists of 11 residues. Germline V gene lookup returns CDR1 LGHDT and CDR2 YNNKEL (reference sequence). CDR3 DNA: TGTGCCACCAAAGGGAACAATGAGCAGTTCTTC. Protein product: CATKGNNEQFF.

At least ten counts were recorded for this clonotype. This chain links TRBV7-2 with TRBJ1-5; 7 bases map to TRBD1. Germline V lookup: CDR1 SGHTA, CDR2 FQGNSA. After removal of 3 bases from V and 1 base from J, the junction contained 3 bases not matched to a gene. The CDR3 is 15 amino acids. The CDR3 DNA reads TGTGCCAGCAGCTTTGACAGGGCCAGCAATCAGCCCCAGCATTTT. This sequence encodes CASSFDRASNQPQHF.

This clonotype came up a few times. V and J are TRBV29-1 and TRBJ2-3; D gene uncertain. V shed 6 bases and J shed 2 bases, with 15 bases lying between them. CDR1 is SQVTM, CDR2 ANQGSEA, per germline. The CDR3 is 14 amino acids. CDR3 in amino acids: CSVSTRETTDTQYF. The CDR3 DNA sequence: TGCAGCGTCTCTACCCGAGAAACCACAGATACGCAGTATTTT.

The gene calls are TRBV6-1 and TRBJ2-5; the match to TRBD2 covers 7 bases. The V and J ends lost 6 bases and 6 bases, in that order; junction bases with no gene match: 10. CDR1 is MNHNS and CDR2 is SASEGT in the germline V gene. The CDR3 extends over 14 amino acids. The CDR3 here is CASRTEAGSKTQYF. The CDR3 bases are TGTGCCAGCAGGACGGAAGCGGGATCGAAGACCCAGTACTTC.

The chain combines TRBV7-9 with TRBJ1-5; the match to TRBD1 covers 7 bases. J gave up 1 base and V 5 bases, and 5 bases lay outside the gene matches. Per the germline V gene, CDR1 is SEHNR and CDR2 is FQNEAQ (reference sequence). This CDR3 is 15 amino acids long. This CDR3 is CASSGGQESNQPQHF. The DNA for the CDR3 is TGTGCCAGCAGCGGCGGACAGGAGAGCAATCAGCCCCAGCATTTT.

This clonotype was seen only a few times. The rearrangement links TRBV20-1 to TRBJ1-1, with 9 bases lining up with TRBD1. Per the germline V gene, CDR1 is DFQATT and CDR2 is SNEGSKA (reference sequence). Trimming took 4 bases from V and 2 from J; bases not matched to a gene: 8. The length of the CDR3 is 15 residues. Here the CDR3 reads CSAMRPDRGNTEAFF. CDR3 sequence (DNA): TGCAGTGCTATGAGACCGGACAGGGGAAACACTGAAGCTTTCTTT.